This TCR beta chain was observed in a study of T cell responses to AZD1222 COVID-19 vaccine (dated by TCRdb to the early 2020s). Context from the whole study: A total of approximately 240 trial participants underwent TCR sequencing, of whom around 210 had received two doses of AZD1222 and around 25 had received two doses of the MenACWY control vaccine. Enrollment into the trials was organized by age into subgroups of 18-55, 56-69 and 70-plus years, and those subgroups contained roughly 150, 30 and 60 TCR-sequenced participants, respectively. Summary of the overall study and its limitations: Reportedly, close to half of the unique spike-specific TCRs recognized epitopes lying outside the regions that are mutated in the B.1.351 and B.1.1.7 variants. The 56-69-year group was small, and its depth increase did not reach significance, likely because of low power. After two AZD1222 doses, both the breadth and the depth of spike-specific TCRs were significantly higher than at day 0 and than in MenACWY recipients. Conclusions about previously exposed vaccinees are limited, since just a handful of AZD1222 recipients were seropositive for SARS-CoV-2 at baseline. Because no samples from the day 14 peak response were available, repertoires could be characterized only after the peak T cell response. Most participants were white British and females outnumbered males, and the authors suggested that clonal diversity may have been underestimated. The vaccine-associated CD4 TCRs covered the entire spike protein, and the dominant responses fell in regions 160-218 and 743-854.

From a lookup of the germline V gene, CDR1 and CDR2 are SGHTA and FQGTGA. Between the V and J ends, shortened by 5 bases and 0 bases respectively, the junction contains 14 bases. The CDR3 spans 16 residues, from the cysteine through the phenylalanine. Of all the DNA, just the CDR3 is kept, 48 bases in frame from base 1. What the time point label conveys for this sample: about 28 days (+/-7) after the second vaccine dose. AZD1222 recipients with second doses at about 4 weeks or about 12 weeks were pooled, because spike-specific TCR depth and breadth did not differ between schedules. Samples from vaccinated people were obtained from the UK trials COV001 and COV002, which included a single-blind randomized controlled phase 2/3 trial of AZD1222 (ChAdOx1 nCoV-19) in healthy adults. For TCRbeta chain sequencing, PBMC samples were collected from trial participants at day 0 and at day 28 after the second dose.

The CDR3 regions of human TCRbeta chains were analyzed by immunosequencing. In the original analysis: Repertoire TCRs were matched against a reference library of SARS-CoV-2-specific TCRs generated with the MIRA antigen-specificity platform. Breadth was defined as the fraction of unique TCRs that were SARS-CoV-2-associated, and depth was defined as the fraction of total T cells that were SARS-CoV-2-associated. Using the MIRA data, each spike-specific TCR was assigned both to the spike region to which the TCR was reactive and to a CD4 or CD8 class. Log10-transformed breadth and depth values were compared by one-way ANOVA with Sidak's multiple comparisons tests. The clones in this table, taken by TCRdb from immuneACCESS, are in-frame only. Not every clone is retained; where verified, under half of the shortfall comes from an unresolved V gene, and the cause of the rest is unknown. That table gives V, J and clone size, and the DNA gave D and trimming. This sample is represented by about 73,000 clones; 89% of them were singletons. Of the sample, 9.3% falls within the top ten clones.

The count of this clone is one. The antigen it recognizes is unknown. Base qualities are not provided; no much larger clone lies one nucleotide away. The sequence links TRBV7-3 to TRBJ1-3; the D gene lacks a confident call. The clonotype originates from an adult who received the AZD1222 COVID-19 vaccine. The sequencing used peripheral blood, collected 28 days after the second AZD1222 dose. The nucleotide sequence is TGTGCCAGCAGCCGGGAGCGGCGGGGCTCTGGAAACACCATATATTTT. Translated, it reads CASSRERRGSGNTIYF.